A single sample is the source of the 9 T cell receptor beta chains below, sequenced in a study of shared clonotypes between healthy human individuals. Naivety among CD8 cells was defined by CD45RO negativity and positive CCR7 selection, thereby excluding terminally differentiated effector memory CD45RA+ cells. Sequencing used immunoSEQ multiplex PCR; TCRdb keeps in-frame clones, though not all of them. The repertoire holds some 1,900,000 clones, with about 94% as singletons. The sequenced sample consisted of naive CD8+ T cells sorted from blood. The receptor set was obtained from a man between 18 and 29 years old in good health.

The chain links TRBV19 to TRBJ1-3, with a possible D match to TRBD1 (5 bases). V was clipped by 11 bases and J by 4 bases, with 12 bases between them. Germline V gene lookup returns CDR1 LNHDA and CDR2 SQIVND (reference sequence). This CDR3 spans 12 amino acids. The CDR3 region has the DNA TGTGCCGCAACAGGTTGGGGAAACACCATATATTTT. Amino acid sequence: CAATGWGNTIYF.

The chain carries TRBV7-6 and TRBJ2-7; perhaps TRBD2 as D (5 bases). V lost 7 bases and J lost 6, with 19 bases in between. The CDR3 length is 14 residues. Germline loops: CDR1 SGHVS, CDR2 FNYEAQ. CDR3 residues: CASTIGEGWGEQYF. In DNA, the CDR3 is TGTGCCAGCACCATTGGCGAGGGTTGGGGCGAGCAGTACTTC.

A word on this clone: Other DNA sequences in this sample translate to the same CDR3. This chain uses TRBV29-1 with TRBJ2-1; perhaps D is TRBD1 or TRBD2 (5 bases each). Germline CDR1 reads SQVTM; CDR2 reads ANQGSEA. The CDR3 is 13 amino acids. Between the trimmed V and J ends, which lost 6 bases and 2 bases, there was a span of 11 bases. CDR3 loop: CSVPRGPYNEQFF. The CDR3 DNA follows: TGCAGCGTCCCTCGGGGCCCCTACAATGAGCAGTTCTTC.

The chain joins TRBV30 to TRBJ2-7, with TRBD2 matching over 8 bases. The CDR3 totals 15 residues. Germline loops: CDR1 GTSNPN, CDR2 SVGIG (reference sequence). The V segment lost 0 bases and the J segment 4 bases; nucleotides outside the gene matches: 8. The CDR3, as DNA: TGTGCCTGGAGTGTAATCTTGGGACTAGATTACGAGCAGTACTTC. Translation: CAWSVILGLDYEQYF.

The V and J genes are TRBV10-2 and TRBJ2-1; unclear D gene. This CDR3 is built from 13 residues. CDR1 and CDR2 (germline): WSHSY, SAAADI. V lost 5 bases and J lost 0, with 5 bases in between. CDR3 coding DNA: TGCGCCAGCAGTTTGTCCTCCTACAATGAGCAGTTCTTC. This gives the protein CASSLSSYNEQFF.

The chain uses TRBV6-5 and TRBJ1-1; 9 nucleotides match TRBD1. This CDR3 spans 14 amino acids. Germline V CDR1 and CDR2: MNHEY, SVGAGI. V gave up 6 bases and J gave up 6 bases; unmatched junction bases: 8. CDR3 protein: CASRPGQGSSEAFF. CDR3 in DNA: TGTGCCAGCAGGCCGGGACAGGGTAGTTCTGAAGCTTTCTTT.

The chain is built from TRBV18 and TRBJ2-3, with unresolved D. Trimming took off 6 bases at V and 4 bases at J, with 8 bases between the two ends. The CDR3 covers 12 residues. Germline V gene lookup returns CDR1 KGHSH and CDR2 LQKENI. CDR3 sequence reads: CASSPLADTQYF. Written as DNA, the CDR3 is TGTGCCAGCTCCCCGCTTGCAGATACGCAGTATTTT.

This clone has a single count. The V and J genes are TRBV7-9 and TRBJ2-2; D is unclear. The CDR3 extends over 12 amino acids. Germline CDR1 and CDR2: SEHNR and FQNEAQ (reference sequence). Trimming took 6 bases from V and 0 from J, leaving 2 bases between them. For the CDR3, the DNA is TGTGCCAGCAGGGCGAACACCGGGGAGCTGTTTTTT. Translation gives CASRANTGELFF.

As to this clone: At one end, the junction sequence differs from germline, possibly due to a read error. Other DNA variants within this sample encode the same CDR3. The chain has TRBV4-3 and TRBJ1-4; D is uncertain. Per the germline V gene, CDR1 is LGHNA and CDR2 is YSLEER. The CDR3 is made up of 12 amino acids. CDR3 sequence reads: CASSQDYGKLFF. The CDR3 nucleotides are TGCGCCAGCAGCCAAGATTATGGAAAACTGTTTTTC.